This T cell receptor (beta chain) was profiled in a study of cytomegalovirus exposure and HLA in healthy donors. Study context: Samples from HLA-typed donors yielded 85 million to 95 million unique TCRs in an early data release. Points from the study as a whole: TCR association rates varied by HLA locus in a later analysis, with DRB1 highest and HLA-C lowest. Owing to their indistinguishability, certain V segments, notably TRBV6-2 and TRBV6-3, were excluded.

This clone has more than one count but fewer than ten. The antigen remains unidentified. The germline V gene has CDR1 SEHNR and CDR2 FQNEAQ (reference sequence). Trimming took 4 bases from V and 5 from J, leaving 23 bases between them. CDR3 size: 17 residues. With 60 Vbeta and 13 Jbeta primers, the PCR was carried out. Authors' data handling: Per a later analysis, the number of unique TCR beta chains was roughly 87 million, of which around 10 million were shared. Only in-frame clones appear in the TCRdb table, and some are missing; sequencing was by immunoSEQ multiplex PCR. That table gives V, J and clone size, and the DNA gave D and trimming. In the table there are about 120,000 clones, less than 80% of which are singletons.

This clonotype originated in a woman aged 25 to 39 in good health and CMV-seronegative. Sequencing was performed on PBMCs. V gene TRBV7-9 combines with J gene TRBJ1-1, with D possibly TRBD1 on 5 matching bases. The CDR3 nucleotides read TGTGCCAGCAGCTCACGTGACGGAGGGGTCGGAGAGACTGAAGCTTTCTTT. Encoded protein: CASSSRDGGVGETEAFF.